These 27 T cell receptor beta chains were all obtained from the same sample, sequenced in a study of shared clonotypes between healthy human individuals (dated by TCRdb to 2019 to 2021). For the CD8 naive samples, CD45RO-negative cells were positively selected for CCR7, yielding a CD45RA+CCR7+ population from which TemRA cells were excluded. Receptors were amplified or captured by the immunoSEQ multiplex PCR assay. TCRdb stores this immuneACCESS table with in-frame sequences only. Part of the clones is absent; in the studies checked, under half of the shortfall reflects unresolved V genes, and no reason is known for the rest. This sample lists just over 2,000,000 clones; about 95% were detected once. Around 1.1% of the sample goes to the ten largest clones. The sequencing sample was made of naive CD8+ T cells sorted from blood. The cell subset or site label here, explained by the study, means: CD45RA+CCR7+. These receptors were obtained from a man aged 18-30 years in good health.

This chain connects TRBV5-4 to TRBJ2-2; a possible D gene is TRBD2 (6 bases). V shed 0 bases and J shed 17 bases, with 14 bases lying between them. The CDR3 runs 12 residues. CDR1 is SGHNT and CDR2 is YYREEE in the germline V gene (reference sequence). CDR3 residues: CASSLVGGESFF. The CDR3 DNA reads TGTGCCAGCAGCTTGGTTGGAGGGGAATCTTTTTTT.

The rearrangement uses TRBV6-5 and TRBJ1-1; the match to TRBD1 covers 7 bases. The V segment lost 0 bases and the J segment 5 bases; nucleotides outside the gene matches: 6. The germline V gene has CDR1 MNHEY and CDR2 SVGAGI. This CDR3 spans 15 amino acids. CDR3 amino acids: CASSYSAEGATEAFF. The DNA for the CDR3 is TGTGCCAGCAGTTACTCAGCGGAGGGGGCGACTGAAGCTTTCTTT.

The chain has TRBV7-9 and TRBJ2-1; 9 positions agree with TRBD2. The V gene's germline CDR1 is SEHNR and CDR2 FQNEAQ (reference sequence). Unmatched junction bases numbered 9, after V lost 7 bases and J lost 5 bases. The CDR3 extends over 15 amino acids. CDR3 coding DNA: TGTGCCAGCATTCCCACCGGGACTAGCCACAATGAGCAGTTCTTC. It specifies CASIPTGTSHNEQFF.

The chain couples TRBV27 to TRBJ1-2; D is unresolved. Germline V gene lookup returns CDR1 MNHEY and CDR2 SMNVEV (reference sequence). V lost 5 bases to trimming and J lost 2 bases, with 12 bases between them. The CDR3 spans 14 residues. CDR3: CASSISGGNYGYTF. In nucleotides, the CDR3 is TGTGCCAGCAGTATTTCCGGAGGGAACTATGGCTACACCTTC.

The V and J genes are TRBV9 and TRBJ2-7; 12 bases align to TRBD2. The ends lost 4 bases at V and 3 bases at J; junction bases unmatched: 5. There are 15 residues in the CDR3. Germline-derived CDR1 and CDR2 are SGDLS and YYNGEE. CDR3 coding DNA: TGTGCCAGCAGCCATGGGACTAGCGGGTTCTACGAGCAGTACTTC. This encodes CASSHGTSGFYEQYF.

The CDR3 region has the DNA TGTGCCAGCAGGGGGACAGGGACTGAAGCTTTCTTT. Its translation: CASRGTGTEAFF. This sequence joins TRBV6-5 and TRBJ1-1, with TRBD1 matching over 9 bases. V lost 6 bases to trimming and J lost 5 bases; unmatched junction nucleotides: 1. The CDR3 has 12 residues. CDR1 is MNHEY, CDR2 SVGAGI, per germline.

CDR3 sequence (DNA): TGTGCCAGCAGTTTCTATAGCGGGGGTACAGATACGCAGTATTTT. Encoded protein: CASSFYSGGTDTQYF. This chain joins TRBV28 and TRBJ2-3; 9 positions agree with TRBD2. This CDR3 spans 15 amino acids. Trimming took 3 bases from V and 3 from J; bases not matched to a gene: 4. CDR1 and CDR2 (germline): MDHEN, SYDVKM.

The chain carries TRBV4-1 and TRBJ2-3; D is ambiguous. This CDR3 spans 15 amino acids. V lost 1 base and J lost 4, with 12 bases in between. The germline CDR1 and CDR2 sequences are MGHRA and YSYEKL. As DNA, the CDR3 is TGCGCCAGCAGCCAAGTGGTAAATGTCGCAGATACGCAGTATTTT. It translates to CASSQVVNVADTQYF.

Turning to this clone: Different DNA sequences within this sample yield the same CDR3. The chain is built from TRBV6-5 and TRBJ1-1; D gene uncertain. V was trimmed by 0 bases and J by 2 bases, leaving 7 bases between them. Germline V gives CDR1 MNHEY, CDR2 SVGAGI. This CDR3 has 14 amino acids. The DNA for the CDR3 is TGTGCCAGCAGTTACTCGGAGAGAAACACTGAAGCTTTCTTT. Translation gives CASSYSERNTEAFF.

The rearrangement links TRBV4-1 to TRBJ1-6; D is undetermined. Germline CDR1 and CDR2: MGHRA and YSYEKL. Trimming cost V 1 base and J 9 bases, with 16 bases left between them. This CDR3 region has 16 residues. DNA for the CDR3: TGCGCCAGCAGCCAAGCCGGGCCAGGATTCAGTTCACCCCTCCACTTT. Translated, it gives CASSQAGPGFSSPLHF.

The chain carries TRBV19 and TRBJ1-6; maybe TRBD1 (5 bases). The CDR3 is made up of 14 amino acids. V dropped 6 bases and J dropped 6 bases, with 12 bases sitting between them. Germline CDR1 and CDR2: LNHDA and SQIVND (reference sequence). The CDR3 nucleotides are TGTGCCAGTAGCCCTTTGCAGGGTAATTCACCCCTCCACTTT. Encoded protein: CASSPLQGNSPLHF.

J is TRBJ2-7 and V is TRBV27, with 8 bases aligning to TRBD1. CDR3 length: 16 amino acids. V gave up 5 bases and J gave up 0 bases; unmatched junction bases: 9. Germline CDR1 is MNHEY and CDR2 is SMNVEV (reference sequence). The CDR3 sequence: CASSPSTGALSYEQYF. CDR3 DNA: TGTGCCAGCAGTCCCTCGACAGGGGCCCTCTCCTACGAGCAGTACTTC.

The rearrangement joins TRBV27 to TRBJ1-5; 8 positions match TRBD1. The CDR3 spans 14 residues. Trimming cost V 5 bases and J 6 bases; bases outside gene matches: 6. Germline V gives CDR1 MNHEY, CDR2 SMNVEV (reference sequence). CDR3 in DNA: TGTGCCAGCAGTCCTGACAGGGGCGCTCAGCCCCAGCATTTT. This encodes CASSPDRGAQPQHF.

This clone was picked up one time. The V gene is TRBV7-8, the J gene TRBJ1-1; possible D gene TRBD1, 5 bases. The CDR3 runs 16 residues. V was shortened by 5 bases and J by 0 bases, with 16 bases between the two germline ends. Per germline, CDR1 SGHVS and CDR2 FQNEAQ. This chain's CDR3 is CASSHRDLGVNTEAFF. Written as DNA, the CDR3 is TGTGCCAGCAGCCACCGGGACCTCGGGGTGAACACTGAAGCTTTCTTT. The complete variable domain, with remaining parts taken from reference TRBV7-8 and TRBJ1-1, reads GAGVSQSPRYKVAKRGQDVALRCDPISGHVSLFWYQQALGQGPEFLTYFQNEAQLDKSGLPSDRFFAERPEGSVSTLKIQRTQQEDSAVYLCASSHRDLGVNTEAFFGQGTRLTVV.

The chain carries TRBV25-1 and TRBJ2-5; D possibly matches TRBD1 or TRBD2 (5 bases each). CDR1 and CDR2 (germline): MGHDK, SYGVNS. The CDR3 runs to 11 residues. Between the trimmed V and J ends, which lost 9 bases and 4 bases, there was a span of 9 bases. CDR3 region: CASGGLETQYF. The CDR3 bases are TGTGCCAGTGGGGGTTTAGAGACCCAGTACTTC.

About this clone: Other DNA sequences in this specimen translate into the identical CDR3. The chain is built from TRBV7-2 and TRBJ2-1; weak D call: TRBD2 (5 bases). The germline V gene encodes CDR1 SGHTA and CDR2 FQGNSA. The CDR3 totals 14 residues. Deletions cut 3 bases from V and 0 bases from J, with 6 bases between. The CDR3 spells CASSFRDSYNEQFF. In DNA, the CDR3 is TGTGCCAGCAGCTTTCGGGACTCCTACAATGAGCAGTTCTTC. The variable domain in full, with the rest retrieved from reference TRBV7-2 and TRBJ2-1, is GAGVSQSPSNKVTEKGKDVELRCDPISGHTALYWYRQSLGQGLEFLIYFQGNSAPDKSGLPSDRFSAERTGGSVSTLTIQRTQQEDSAVYLCASSFRDSYNEQFFGPGTRLTVL.

Here the CDR3 DNA reads TGTGCCAGCAGCTTCGGTTCCGGACAGGGGGCGTCCGGGGAGCTGTTTTTT. Residues: CASSFGSGQGASGELFF. The V and J genes are TRBV7-2 and TRBJ2-2; TRBD1 aligns across 11 bases. The CDR3 sequence is 17 residues long. After removal of 3 bases from V and 6 bases from J, the junction contained 9 bases not matched to a gene. Germline lookup yields CDR1 SGHTA and CDR2 FQGNSA.

About this clone: Other DNA sequences in this sample translate to the same CDR3. The chain uses TRBV27 and TRBJ1-5; D uncertain. Trimming cost V 6 bases and J 0 bases, with 9 bases left between them. The CDR3 is made up of 14 amino acids. Germline CDR1 is MNHEY and CDR2 is SMNVEV (reference sequence). In DNA form, the CDR3 reads TGTGCCAGCAGCCCACATAATAGCAATCAGCCCCAGCATTTT. It is translated as CASSPHNSNQPQHF.

The V gene is TRBV9, the J gene TRBJ2-7; D is perhaps TRBD2 (6 bases). This CDR3 has 15 residues. Trimming took off 0 bases at V and 1 base at J, with 11 bases between the two ends. Germline V gene lookup returns CDR1 SGDLS and CDR2 YYNGEE. CDR3 amino acids: CASSVGGVPSYEQYF. In DNA, the CDR3 is TGTGCCAGCAGCGTAGGCGGGGTACCGTCCTACGAGCAGTACTTC.

The V call is TRBV4-1, the J call TRBJ1-2; D possibly corresponds to TRBD1 (6 bases). The V end lost 0 bases, the J end lost 0 bases, and 8 bases lay between the germline ends. Germline-derived CDR1 and CDR2 are MGHRA and YSYEKL. The CDR3 runs to 15 residues. The CDR3 region has the DNA TGCGCCAGCAGCCAAGAACAGGGAACTAACTATGGCTACACCTTC. Its translation: CASSQEQGTNYGYTF.

The chain employs TRBV30 and TRBJ1-4; D gene unclear. The CDR3 extends over 15 amino acids. Germline CDR1 and CDR2: GTSNPN and SVGIG (reference sequence). The V and J ends lost 3 bases and 8 bases respectively, with 19 bases between them. CDR3 sequence reads: CAWSHMGIWEEKLFF. CDR3 DNA sequence: TGTGCCTGGAGCCACATGGGGATTTGGGAGGAAAAACTGTTTTTT.

The chain links TRBV16 to TRBJ2-5; perhaps TRBD2 as D (6 bases). CDR3 size: 15 residues. CDR1 and CDR2 (germline): KGHSY, FQNENV. V was cut by 2 bases and J by 3 bases, with 13 bases left in between. The CDR3 is CASSQDGGSEETQYF. DNA of the CDR3: TGTGCCAGCAGCCAAGATGGGGGGAGTGAAGAGACCCAGTACTTC.

The rearrangement joins TRBV29-1 to TRBJ2-7, with D perhaps assigned TRBD1 or TRBD2 (5 bases each). This CDR3 is built from 11 residues. Germline values: CDR1 SQVTM, CDR2 ANQGSEA. With 4 bases removed from V and 5 bases from J, the gap between germline ends came to 9 bases. The CDR3 bases are TGCAGCGTTGCAGGGAGCCACGAGCAGTACTTC. Translation gives CSVAGSHEQYF.

The V call is TRBV7-9, the J call TRBJ2-1, with 11 bases that match TRBD2. From germline, CDR1 is SEHNR and CDR2 FQNEAQ (reference sequence). This CDR3 is built from 15 residues. The J segment lost 8 bases and the V segment lost 10 bases, leaving 13 bases of the junction unmatched. The CDR3 is CAISLLAGDGDEQFF. The CDR3, as DNA: TGTGCCATCTCGCTACTAGCGGGAGACGGCGATGAGCAGTTCTTC.

The chain's CDR3 is CASTPEFF. CDR3 DNA sequence: TGTGCCAGCACCCCCGAGTTCTTC. V gene TRBV7-9 combines with J gene TRBJ2-1, with D unresolved. Trimming cost V 7 bases and J 14 bases, with 6 bases left between them. Germline CDR1 SEHNR, CDR2 FQNEAQ (reference sequence). This CDR3 is built from 8 residues.

This chain links TRBV27 with TRBJ2-5, with TRBD1 identical over 9 bases. The DNA end favors TRBJ2-7, so the J call may be wrong. The V gene's germline CDR1 is MNHEY and CDR2 SMNVEV (reference sequence). The CDR3 loop spans 14 amino acids. The CDR3 sequence is CASSFGQGFYEQYF. The CDR3, as DNA: TGTGCCAGCAGTTTTGGACAGGGGTTCTACGAGCAGTACTTC.

The J gene is TRBJ2-1, the V gene TRBV6-5; 7 nucleotides line up with TRBD1. V dropped 4 bases and J dropped 6; count of bases not matched to a gene: 3. The CDR3 extends over 13 amino acids. CDR1 and CDR2 (germline): MNHEY, SVGAGI. The CDR3 here is CASSWGQSNEQFF. CDR3 nucleotide sequence: TGTGCCAGCAGTTGGGGACAGTCCAATGAGCAGTTCTTC.